The 18 T cell receptor beta chains below were found in one sample sequenced in a study of blood T cell repertoires in COVID-19. Profiling relied on immunoSEQ multiplex PCR, and the TCRdb table lists in-frame clones only, not all of them. There are around 50,000 clones in the sample; 70% to 80% occur only once, and roughly 5.8% lies in the top ten. The source material was PBMCs or T cells enriched from blood (not recorded which). The origin of the receptors is a woman between 45 and 65 years old with acute COVID-19.

The V and J genes are TRBV10-3 and TRBJ2-1, with 7 bases fitting TRBD2. J was trimmed by 1 base and V by 3 bases; bases with no gene match: 6. Per germline, CDR1 ENHRY and CDR2 SYGVKD. The CDR3 consists of 16 residues. The CDR3 coding sequence is TGTGCCATCAGTGACCCTAGCGGAGTATCCTACAATGAGCAGTTCTTC. Protein: CAISDPSGVSYNEQFF.

V and J are TRBV2 and TRBJ1-2; unclear D gene. This CDR3 comprises 14 residues. V was trimmed by 1 base and J by 1 base, leaving 7 bases between them. Germline V gene lookup returns CDR1 SNHLY and CDR2 FYNNEI. CDR3 nucleotides: TGTGCCAGCAGTGAAGGGCAGATTAACTATGGCTACACCTTC. This translates into CASSEGQINYGYTF.

The chain links TRBV2 to TRBJ1-2, with a tentative D call TRBD1 (6 bases). The V gene's germline CDR1 is SNHLY and CDR2 FYNNEI. Trimming pared 8 bases from V and 4 bases from J, leaving 8 bases between. This CDR3 comprises 11 residues. CDR3 sequence reads: CASHRVYGYTF. For the CDR3, the DNA is TGTGCCAGCCACAGGGTCTATGGCTACACCTTC.

V gene TRBV12-3 or TRBV12-4 combines with J gene TRBJ2-1, with D possibly being TRBD2 (5 bases). V lost 4 bases to trimming and J lost 5 bases, with 9 bases between them. The length of the CDR3 is 13 residues. The CDR3 DNA reads TGTGCCAGCAGTTCTCGGGGAGACAATGAGCAGTTCTTC. Translation: CASSSRGDNEQFF.

The chain links TRBV5-1 to TRBJ2-1, with TRBD1 as a possible D gene (6 bases). The V and J ends lost 3 bases and 0 bases respectively, with 10 bases between them. Germline-derived CDR1 and CDR2 are SGHRS and YFSETQ. The CDR3 extends over 15 amino acids. CDR3 sequence: CASSSGDGSYNEQFF. The CDR3 DNA reads TGCGCCAGCAGCTCAGGGGACGGCTCCTACAATGAGCAGTTCTTC.

The CDR3 nucleotides are TGCGCCAGCAGCTTGGCCGTTAAGGTGGGACTTTTAAACAATGAGCAGTTCTTC. Its translation is CASSLAVKVGLLNNEQFF. This chain uses TRBV5-1 with TRBJ2-1; D might be TRBD2 (6 bases). Trimming took 0 bases from V and 5 from J, leaving 21 bases between them. This CDR3 has 18 residues. Per the germline V gene, CDR1 is SGHRS and CDR2 is YFSETQ.

This clone was seen just once. The junction departs from the called germline gene at one end, perhaps through a read error. This sequence joins TRBV7-7 and TRBJ2-5; 9 bases line up with TRBD2. The length of the CDR3 is 16 residues. Germline V gene data show CDR1 as SSHAT and CDR2 as FNYEAQ (reference sequence). The CDR3 region has the DNA TGTGCTAGCAGCCGTACTGGAGCGGGGGGTGGTGAGACCCAGTACTTC. Its translation is CASSRTGAGGGETQYF.

This chain links TRBV18 with TRBJ2-7, with TRBD2 identical over 7 bases. The germline CDR1 and CDR2 sequences are KGHSH and LQKENI. This CDR3 has 15 residues. V was clipped by 5 bases and J by 5 bases; unmatched bases: 12. The chain's CDR3 is CASSRSRGNVDEQYF. For the CDR3, the DNA is TGTGCCAGCTCAAGGTCGCGGGGGAACGTGGACGAGCAGTACTTC.

V is TRBV5-4 and J is TRBJ2-3, with TRBD2 identical over 9 bases. Per the germline V gene, CDR1 is SGHNT and CDR2 is YYREEE (reference sequence). Trimming took 4 bases from V and 4 from J; bases not matched to a gene: 10. This CDR3 contains 16 residues. This CDR3 reads CASSPTGTSPPDTQYF. In DNA form, the CDR3 reads TGTGCCAGCAGCCCGACCGGGACTAGCCCCCCAGATACGCAGTATTTT.

This clone occurred a few times. The chain couples TRBV5-1 to TRBJ1-2, with 9 bases matching TRBD1. The CDR3 covers 13 residues. Per germline, CDR1 SGHRS and CDR2 YFSETQ. Trimming removed 7 bases from V and 8 bases from J; junction bases left unmatched: 9. CDR3 DNA sequence: TGCGCCAGCTCGGTTGGACAGGGGAAAGGCTACACCTTC. It specifies CASSVGQGKGYTF.

This chain uses TRBV6-2 or TRBV6-3 with TRBJ1-1; possible D gene TRBD1, 5 bases. Looked up from germline, CDR1 is MNHEY and CDR2 is SVGEGT. The CDR3 has 13 amino acids. Trimming removed 4 bases from V and 7 bases from J, with 13 bases in between. The CDR3 nucleotides read TGTGCCAGCAGTTTGGGGGAGGGGTTTGAAGCTTTCTTT. Residues: CASSLGEGFEAFF.

This clone occurred once. The chain combines TRBV7-9 with TRBJ2-5; the D gene is possibly TRBD1 (6 bases). The CDR3 has 15 amino acids. Trimming removed 5 bases from V and 0 bases from J, with 13 bases in between. Germline CDR1 and CDR2: SEHNR and FQNEAQ (reference sequence). In DNA, the CDR3 is TGTGCCAGCAGCCAAGGGCAGGGGTACCAAGAGACCCAGTACTTC. Translation: CASSQGQGYQETQYF. Full variable domain (rest looked up from reference TRBV7-9 and TRBJ2-5): DTGVSQNPRHKITKRGQNVTFRCDPISEHNRLYWYRQTLGQGPEFLTYFQNEAQLEKSRLLSDRFSAERPKGSFSTLEIQRTEQGDSAMYLCASSQGQGYQETQYFGPGTRLLVL.

The V and J genes are TRBV9 and TRBJ1-1; 7 bases align to TRBD1. The CDR3 has 13 amino acids. Per the germline V gene, CDR1 is SGDLS and CDR2 is YYNGEE. V lost 0 bases to trimming and J lost 6 bases; unmatched junction nucleotides: 2. The CDR3 coding sequence is TGTGCCAGCAGCGTAGCGACAGGGTCTGAAGCTTTCTTT. Translated, it gives CASSVATGSEAFF.

This chain connects TRBV5-1 to TRBJ1-3, with D unclear. This CDR3 comprises 15 residues. Germline loops: CDR1 SGHRS, CDR2 YFSETQ. Trimming shortened V by 0 bases and J by 0 bases, and 7 bases separated the two germline ends. CDR3 region: CASSLASSSGNTIYF. CDR3 DNA: TGCGCCAGCAGCTTGGCCTCCAGCTCTGGAAACACCATATATTTT.

The chain recombines TRBV5-1 with TRBJ2-5, with 7 bases that match TRBD2. The CDR3 length is 16 residues. The germline V gene encodes CDR1 SGHRS and CDR2 YFSETQ. Trimming took 3 bases from V and 3 from J; bases not matched to a gene: 11. CDR3 sequence (DNA): TGCGCCAGCAGCTCCGGACTAGGAGGGGCGGAAGAGACCCAGTACTTC. Encoded protein: CASSSGLGGAEETQYF. Full variable domain (outside the CDR3, taken from reference TRBV5-1 and TRBJ2-5): KAGVTQTPRYLIKTRGQQVTLSCSPISGHRSVSWYQQTPGQGLQFLFEYFSETQRNKGNFPGRFSGRQFSNSRSEMNVSTLELGDSALYLCASSSGLGGAEETQYFGPGTRLLVL.

This chain connects TRBV18 to TRBJ2-3, with 12 bases aligning to TRBD2. With V trimmed by 5 bases and J by 5 bases, 11 bases remained unmatched. This CDR3 is 17 amino acids long. Looked up from germline, CDR1 is KGHSH and CDR2 is LQKENI. CDR3 sequence (DNA): TGTGCCAGCTCAAGATCGACTAGCGGGGGAACCCAAGATACGCAGTATTTT. As protein: CASSRSTSGGTQDTQYF.

The count of this clone is one. The V and J genes are TRBV6-4 and TRBJ1-1; D not resolved. Germline CDR1 and CDR2: MRHNA and SNTAGT. The CDR3 runs 13 residues. V shed 3 bases and J shed 5 bases, with 10 bases lying between them. The DNA for the CDR3 is TGTGCCAGCAGTGAGATAGGAGGGACTGAAGCTTTCTTT. It codes for CASSEIGGTEAFF.

The V and J genes are TRBV7-3 and TRBJ2-7; D is possibly TRBD2 (6 bases). V was pared by 5 bases and J by 0 bases, with 14 bases between. CDR1 is SGHTA, CDR2 FQGTGA, per germline. The CDR3 spans 15 residues. CDR3 DNA: TGTGCCAGCAGCCCGGGGGTGGGACGCTCCTACGAGCAGTACTTC. This gives the protein CASSPGVGRSYEQYF. Full variable domain (remainder filled in from reference TRBV7-3 and TRBJ2-7): GAGVSQTPSNKVTEKGKYVELRCDPISGHTALYWYRQSLGQGPEFLIYFQGTGAADDSGLPNDRFFAVRPEGSVSTLKIQRTERGDSAVYLCASSPGVGRSYEQYFGPGTRLTVT.